The clone carrying this T cell receptor beta chain was recorded a few times. Its target is not known. The sample originates from a study of response to subunit inactivated influenza vaccine. Notes on the study in general: The authors suggested that few new T cells are recruited per seasonal influenza vaccination.

TCRdb independently ran MiXCR on the RT-PCR reads; one entry per CDR3 protein. Seen here are under 850,000 distinct CDR3 sequences, approximately 18% observed once, and the top ten hold approximately 10%. The V gene's germline CDR1 is MNHNS and CDR2 SASEGT. This CDR3 is 18 amino acids long. V was pared by 1 base and J by 2 bases, with 9 bases of the junction left unmatched. V and J are TRBV6-1 and TRBJ2-5, with 11 positions matching TRBD2. The TCR comes from a man aged 45-65 years who received an inactivated influenza vaccine. The sequenced sample was PBMCs from blood, obtained 5 to 6 days after vaccination. In DNA, the CDR3 is TGTGCCAGCAGTGAAGTCGCCAGGGGACTAGCGGCTCAAGAGACCCAGTACTTC. Translating it yields CASSEVARGLAAQETQYF.